The 20 T cell receptor beta chains presented below share a single source sample, sequenced in a study of identical twins. Via MiXCR, TCRdb re-called the 5' RACE reads, giving one row per CDR3 protein. The repertoire holds around 480,000 distinct CDR3 sequences, approximately 15% seen once, with about 0.53% in the top ten. The data were also submitted as part of a second study, on yellow fever vaccine responses in identical twins.

Sequenced: CD4+ T cells sorted from blood. The source of these receptors is a woman aged 18-29 years in good health.

This clonotype was counted between two and nine times. V usage is TRBV29-1 and J usage is TRBJ1-1, with TRBD1 identical over 9 bases. The CDR3 runs 14 residues. Losses at the gene ends were 5 bases for V and 5 bases for J; bases not matched to a gene: 9. The germline CDR1 and CDR2 sequences are SQVTM and ANQGSEA. The CDR3 is CSVTPTGGGTEAFF. In nucleotides, the CDR3 is TGCAGCGTTACACCGACAGGGGGAGGGACTGAAGCTTTCTTT.

The CDR3 nucleotides are TGCGCCAGCAGCTTCCAGCCCACCTACGAGCAGTACTTC. Protein product: CASSFQPTYEQYF. This chain uses TRBV5-1 with TRBJ2-7; no definite D call. CDR1 SGHRS and CDR2 YFSETQ come from the germline V gene. V shed 2 bases and J shed 2 bases, with 8 bases lying between them. The CDR3 covers 13 residues.

The chain joins TRBV6-4 to TRBJ1-2; D gene unclear. V lost 6 bases and J lost 7, with 15 bases in between. The CDR3 is made up of 13 amino acids. Looked up from germline, CDR1 is MRHNA and CDR2 is SNTAGT. The CDR3 sequence is CASRVAGRSGYTF. The CDR3 region has the DNA TGTGCCAGCAGGGTGGCAGGTCGGAGTGGCTACACCTTC.

The gene calls are TRBV2 and TRBJ1-1, with TRBD1 matching 9 bases. The germline gives CDR1 SNHLY, CDR2 FYNNEI. This CDR3 is built from 14 residues. V was pared by 6 bases and J by 3 bases, with 5 bases of the junction left unmatched. The CDR3 loop reads CASRIQGADTEAFF. CDR3 in DNA: TGTGCCAGCAGAATACAGGGGGCGGACACTGAAGCTTTCTTT.

In its sample, this clonotype was seen many times. The V call is TRBV25-1, the J call TRBJ2-3; maybe TRBD1 (5 bases). CDR1 is MGHDK, CDR2 SYGVNS, per germline. The CDR3 is 13 amino acids. Trimming shortened V by 2 bases and J by 3 bases, and 6 bases separated the two germline ends. This CDR3 is CASSEPGTDTQYF. The CDR3 DNA reads as TGTGCCAGCAGTGAACCAGGGACAGATACGCAGTATTTT. The entire variable domain, with the rest obtained from reference TRBV25-1 and TRBJ2-3, is as follows: EADIYQTPRYLVIGTGKKITLECSQTMGHDKMYWYQQDPGMELHLIHYSYGVNSTEKGDLSSESTVSRIRTEHFPLTLESARPSHTSQYLCASSEPGTDTQYFGPGTRLTVL.

The chain has TRBV9 and TRBJ2-5; TRBD1 aligns across 9 bases. Per germline, CDR1 SGDLS and CDR2 YYNGEE. V trimming: 3 bases; J trimming: 2 bases; junction bases outside the gene matches: 5. The CDR3 is made up of 15 amino acids. Here the CDR3 DNA reads TGTGCCAGCAGCGCCCACAGGGGGCGTCAAGAGACCCAGTACTTC. Its translation: CASSAHRGRQETQYF.

V gene TRBV6-1 combines with J gene TRBJ2-7; 7 bases fit TRBD1. The CDR3 totals 15 residues. Germline V gives CDR1 MNHNS, CDR2 SASEGT. The ends lost 6 bases at V and 0 bases at J; junction bases unmatched: 8. The CDR3 coding sequence is TGTGCCAGCAGCCCAGTCGGACAGGCCTCCTACGAGCAGTACTTC. Amino acids: CASSPVGQASYEQYF.

This clonotype was detected only a few times. This chain joins TRBV3-1 and TRBJ2-7; D is ambiguous. Trimming removed 1 base from V and 0 bases from J, with 13 bases in between. The CDR3 is 16 residues long. Looked up from germline, CDR1 is LGHDT and CDR2 is YNNKEL (reference sequence). CDR3 in DNA: TGTGCCAGCAGCCAAGGCTGGCAGGCGAGCTCCTACGAGCAGTACTTC. This codes for CASSQGWQASSYEQYF.

The chain uses TRBV27 and TRBJ2-7; D possibly corresponds to TRBD2 (6 bases). The CDR3 extends over 14 amino acids. Germline V gives CDR1 MNHEY, CDR2 SMNVEV (reference sequence). V was cut by 8 bases and J by 3 bases, with 17 bases left in between. CDR3 in amino acids: CASSLREQNYEQYF. In DNA form, the CDR3 reads TGTGCCAGCTCCTTGCGGGAACAGAACTACGAGCAGTACTTC.

This clonotype was seen many times. The junction shows a germline mismatch at one end, possibly a read error. The rearrangement uses TRBV5-1 and TRBJ2-1; the D gene is possibly TRBD2 (5 bases). Looked up from germline, CDR1 is SGHRS and CDR2 is YFSETQ. CDR3 length equals 15 residues. CDR3 loop: CASSLDSSSYNEQFF. As DNA, the CDR3 is TGTGCCAGCAGCTTGGACTCGAGCTCCTACAATGAGCAGTTCTTC.

This clonotype was observed a handful of times. The chain couples TRBV29-1 to TRBJ2-3; 8 positions match TRBD1. CDR1 SQVTM and CDR2 ANQGSEA come from the germline V gene. CDR3 length: 14 residues. V shed 7 bases and J 4 bases; nucleotides not matched to a gene: 10. CDR3 in DNA: TGCAGCGCCCGTGGGGGGACAGGACCAGATACGCAGTATTTT. This translates into CSARGGTGPDTQYF.

This chain connects TRBV4-1 to TRBJ2-5, with TRBD2 matching over 8 bases. V was pared by 0 bases and J by 7 bases, with 7 bases of the junction left unmatched. The CDR3 is 15 residues long. The germline CDR1 and CDR2 sequences are MGHRA and YSYEKL. CDR3 region: CASSQDPGAGGTQYF. Here the CDR3 DNA reads TGCGCCAGCAGCCAAGATCCGGGGGCGGGAGGGACCCAGTACTTC.

The V gene is TRBV7-9, the J gene TRBJ2-7; D gene unclear. The CDR3 runs to 14 residues. V shed 3 bases and J shed 0 bases, with 9 bases lying between them. CDR1 SEHNR and CDR2 FQNEAQ come from the germline V gene (reference sequence). The CDR3 spells CASSFGYSSYEQYF. The CDR3 DNA is TGTGCCAGCAGCTTCGGATACAGCTCCTACGAGCAGTACTTC.

The chain has TRBV15 and TRBJ2-6; 7 positions agree with TRBD1. Germline values: CDR1 LNHNV, CDR2 YYDKDF (reference sequence). Germline trimming cut 3 bases from V and 4 bases from J; bases unmatched to any gene: 6. CDR3 length equals 16 residues. The CDR3 is CATSRSTGAGANVLTF. The CDR3 region has the DNA TGTGCCACCAGCAGGTCCACAGGGGCCGGGGCCAACGTCCTGACTTTC.

The table lists this clonotype with a few counts. V and J are TRBV28 and TRBJ2-7; D uncertain. The germline V gene has CDR1 MDHEN and CDR2 SYDVKM. Trimming stripped 6 bases from V and 5 bases from J, with 14 bases between. The CDR3 loop spans 13 amino acids. CDR3 in amino acids: CASSPSARHEQYF. In nucleotides, the CDR3 is TGTGCCAGCAGCCCCTCGGCCAGACACGAGCAGTACTTC.

In this sample, this clonotype turned up many times. This rearrangement joins TRBV20-1 to TRBJ2-3; D is perhaps TRBD1 or TRBD2 (5 bases each). The CDR3 is 14 residues long. Germline loops: CDR1 DFQATT, CDR2 SNEGSKA (reference sequence). Deletions cut 6 bases from V and 3 bases from J, with 16 bases between. The CDR3 loop is CSAILRGLTDTQYF. DNA of the CDR3: TGCAGTGCCATTCTCCGGGGCCTTACAGATACGCAGTATTTT.

The CDR3 DNA reads as TGTGCCAGCAGCTTAGGACTAGCGGGAGTTACGCAGTATTTT. Its protein is CASSLGLAGVTQYF. The chain has TRBV7-2 and TRBJ2-3, with 12 bases lining up with TRBD2. V lost 1 base and J lost 8; bases outside the gene matches: 1. Germline-derived CDR1 and CDR2 are SGHTA and FQGNSA. The CDR3 is 14 amino acids.

The rearrangement links TRBV10-3 to TRBJ2-5; no reliable D call. Germline V gene sequence: CDR1 ENHRY, CDR2 SYGVKD. Trimming took 3 bases from V and 7 from J, leaving 9 bases between them. CDR3 length: 12 residues. CDR3 loop: CAISDTMWTQYF. In nucleotides, the CDR3 is TGTGCCATCAGTGATACAATGTGGACCCAGTACTTC.

This clonotype was counted only a few times. The chain combines TRBV28 with TRBJ2-5; TRBD2 might be the D (5 bases). The V gene's germline CDR1 is MDHEN and CDR2 SYDVKM. Deletions cut 8 bases from V and 5 bases from J, with 18 bases between. The CDR3 extends over 14 amino acids. CDR3 DNA sequence: TGTGCCAGCCTCCCCGCGGGCAGGTCGGAGACCCAGTACTTC. Protein product: CASLPAGRSETQYF.

V is TRBV28 and J is TRBJ2-2; no clear D gene. The V gene lost 4 bases and the J gene lost 0 bases, with 6 bases spanning the gap. CDR1 MDHEN and CDR2 SYDVKM come from the germline V gene. The CDR3 runs to 14 residues. CDR3 coding DNA: TGTGCCAGCAGTTGGGCCCCGAACACCGGGGAGCTGTTTTTT. Translated: CASSWAPNTGELFF.